This TCR beta chain was found in a study of graft-versus-host responses after intestinal transplantation. Across the study: Every transplant recipient was induced with anti-thymocyte globulin, then maintained on tacrolimus and steroids for approximately three years. Regarding the study as a whole: Early post-transplant falls in HvG clones accompanied the peak levels of circulating GvH clones.

Remarks on this clone: Antigen specificity is unknown.

Assay: immunoSEQ multiplex PCR; the TCRdb copy retains only in-frame clones and omits some. The data contain under 20,000 clones, 80% to 90% of them singletons. Following transplant, bone marrow was collected either from the posterior iliac crest or from another site chosen by the physician. Germline loops: CDR1 SGDLS, CDR2 YYNGEE. With 2 bases removed from V and 0 bases from J, the gap between germline ends came to 9 bases. The CDR3 is 14 amino acids. The chain recombines TRBV9 with TRBJ2-7; D unresolved. Material: bone marrow, obtained 120 to 130 days after intestinal transplantation. The TCR sequence derives from a human patient who received an intestinal transplant, so some T cells may come from the graft donor. The CDR3 DNA follows: TGTGCCAGCAGCGTCGACTCCGTCTCCTACGAGCAGTACTTC. Translated, it gives CASSVDSVSYEQYF.